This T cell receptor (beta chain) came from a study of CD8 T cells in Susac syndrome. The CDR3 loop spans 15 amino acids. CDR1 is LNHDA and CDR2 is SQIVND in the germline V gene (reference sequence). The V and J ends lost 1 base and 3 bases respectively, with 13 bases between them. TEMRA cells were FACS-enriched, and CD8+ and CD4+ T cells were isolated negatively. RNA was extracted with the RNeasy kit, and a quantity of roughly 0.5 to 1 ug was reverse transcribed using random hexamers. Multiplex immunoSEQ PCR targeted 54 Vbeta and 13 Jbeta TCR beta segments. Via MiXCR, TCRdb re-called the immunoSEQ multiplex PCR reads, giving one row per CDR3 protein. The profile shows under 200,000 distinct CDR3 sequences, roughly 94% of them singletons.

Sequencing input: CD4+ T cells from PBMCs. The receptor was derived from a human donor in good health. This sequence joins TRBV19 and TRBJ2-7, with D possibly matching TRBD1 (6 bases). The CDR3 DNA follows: TGTGCCAGTAGTATAGGACAGGCTCTCTTCTACGAGCAGTACTTC. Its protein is CASSIGQALFYEQYF.